This TCR beta chain was identified in a study of graft-versus-host responses after intestinal transplantation. Germline V gene data show CDR1 as SGHDT and CDR2 as YYEEEE. V lost 1 base and J 11 bases, leaving 18 bases between the germline ends. This CDR3 is 14 amino acids long. The table came from immunoSEQ multiplex PCR; TCRdb's copy has only in-frame clones and leaves some out. This sample yields about 120,000 clones, of which 75% to 95% are seen a single time; roughly 0.2% belongs to the top ten. Remarks on this clone: The antigen is unknown.

The gene calls are TRBV5-6 and TRBJ1-1, with D perhaps matching TRBD1 (6 bases). Source: unstimulated CD4+ T cells sorted from spleen or lymph node cells, taken before intestinal transplant. The sequence was obtained from a human donor who received an intestinal transplant. Here the CDR3 DNA reads TGTGCCAGCAGCTTGTCCGGCAGGGGTTATGTGGCTTTCTTT. It specifies CASSLSGRGYVAFF.